The entry that follows covers one TCR beta chain sequence. Its antigen specificity is not known. No much larger clonotype is one base removed from it; base qualities were not supplied. Genomic DNA was isolated using the Qiagen DNeasy kit from unsorted PBMCs as well as from negatively selected CD4+ and CD8+ fractions. Amplification of TCR beta CDR3 regions was done by immunoSEQ multiplex PCR with primers that anneal to V and J segments. Amplification bias was minimized using a synthetic immune receptor repertoire, and residual bias was removed computationally after sequencing. In the authors' own workflow: Custom Python scripts were used to quantify repertoire diversity as the Shannon entropy index. Unsorted, CD4+ and CD8+ repertoires were analyzed separately, except for combined analyses in which CD4+ and CD8+ sequences were merged in silico. Clonal expansion was defined as a frequency increase of at least 2-fold after treatment compared with C1D1, and clones undetected at baseline were assigned a pseudocount of 0.5. Clones with 0 or 1 copy at C1D1 were defined as singleton clones, while clones with 2 or more copies were defined as non-singleton clones. Clones expanded in unsorted samples were assigned a CD4+, CD8+ or unknown annotation through matching of protein sequences in sorted samples from the same patient. Wilcoxon tests on paired samples were used to test changes in diversity from C1D1 to C4D1. In TCRdb, the immuneACCESS table is reduced to in-frame sequences with V and J assigned. These tables do not hold every clone; where another copy was compared, an unresolved V gene accounts for under half, and the others remain unexplained. That table supplies the V and J calls and clone size; D and trimming were determined from the DNA. Across this sample there are about 97,000 clones, with roughly 83% seen only once. Of the sample, 12% is held by the ten largest clones.

The CDR3 contains 14 residues, cysteine and phenylalanine counted. Here the CDR3 DNA is all that survives: 42 bases in frame from base 1. Via the germline V gene, CDR1 is MNHNS and CDR2 SASEGT. Between the V and J ends, shortened by 4 bases and 7 bases respectively, the junction contains 13 bases. This record belongs to a study of PD-1 blockade in classical Hodgkin lymphoma (dated by TCRdb to between 2020 and 2021). In terms of the full investigation: Nivolumab dosing was 3 mg/kg intravenously every 2 weeks, continuing until either disease progression or unacceptable toxicity. The study used TCR beta sequencing and CyTOF to define a peripheral blood immune signature of response to PD-1 blockade in classical Hodgkin lymphoma.

The time point label for this specimen denotes: cycle 1 day 1 (C1D1), immediately before nivolumab initiation. All trial patients had relapsed after autologous stem cell transplantation, with cohorts A, B and C differing in prior brentuximab vedotin exposure. The trial cohort was composed of 55 to 65 patients with relapsed/refractory classical Hodgkin lymphoma, for whom complete response, partial response or progressive disease was recorded as best overall response. Trial patients were treated with single-agent nivolumab in the multi-cohort phase II CheckMate 205 trial. An independent review committee assessed best overall response by applying the 2007 International Working Group response criteria. Trial PBMCs were collected immediately before nivolumab initiation (C1D1) and during therapy at cycle 2 day 1 and cycle 4 day 1. Peripheral blood was collected in 8 mL Vacutainer Cell Preparation Tubes, from which PBMCs were isolated by centrifugation and then cryopreserved.

Study-wide conclusions, independent of this receptor: The study was limited to a single clinical trial cohort, and causes of repertoire differences, possibly disease activity or prior therapy, remained undefined. Baseline diversity similar to that of newly diagnosed patients was observed in trial patients achieving complete response, whereas significantly lower diversity was observed in partial responders and progressors. By C4D1, a significant rise was seen in CD4+ TCR diversity but not in CD8+ TCR diversity (p=0.0027 vs p=0.16), and the rise was most apparent among complete responders (p=0.02). Patients starting nivolumab less than 1 year after ASCT had lower diversity and were excluded from later analyses to avoid confounding by immune reconstitution. Baseline TCR diversity was reported to be lower in newly diagnosed patients than in healthy donors, and even lower in relapsed/refractory patients.

This receptor was obtained from a human donor with classical Hodgkin lymphoma. The sequencing here drew on peripheral blood mononuclear cells (PBMCs), taken at baseline. Recombination joined TRBV6-1 with TRBJ1-4; a tentative D match to TRBD1 spans 6 bases. The DNA reads TGTGCCAGCAGTGGAACAGGGACCCTTGAAAAACTGTTTTTT. Its protein product is CASSGTGTLEKLFF.